This TCR beta chain is drawn from a study of blood T cell repertoires in COVID-19. On the study more broadly: Acute-phase and convalescent COVID-19 samples originated in the United States, Italy and Spain. Nucleic acid was either cDNA or gDNA, and it came from T cells, B-cell-depleted T cells, or PBMCs.

Germline values: CDR1 KGHSH, CDR2 LQKENI. V lost 6 bases and J lost 3, with 21 bases in between. CDR3 length: 17 amino acids. The method was immunoSEQ multiplex PCR; TCRdb's version includes in-frame clones alone and lacks a portion of them. Of about 59,000 clones listed, 79% are singletons. The V gene is TRBV18, the J gene TRBJ1-3; D unclear. The origin of this receptor is a man aged 55 to 70 with acute or convalescent COVID-19. The material sequenced was peripheral blood. The CDR3 DNA is TGTGCCAGCTCTTCTAGAGGAGGGTCAGAGATTGGAAACACCATATATTTT. It is translated as CASSSRGGSEIGNTIYF.